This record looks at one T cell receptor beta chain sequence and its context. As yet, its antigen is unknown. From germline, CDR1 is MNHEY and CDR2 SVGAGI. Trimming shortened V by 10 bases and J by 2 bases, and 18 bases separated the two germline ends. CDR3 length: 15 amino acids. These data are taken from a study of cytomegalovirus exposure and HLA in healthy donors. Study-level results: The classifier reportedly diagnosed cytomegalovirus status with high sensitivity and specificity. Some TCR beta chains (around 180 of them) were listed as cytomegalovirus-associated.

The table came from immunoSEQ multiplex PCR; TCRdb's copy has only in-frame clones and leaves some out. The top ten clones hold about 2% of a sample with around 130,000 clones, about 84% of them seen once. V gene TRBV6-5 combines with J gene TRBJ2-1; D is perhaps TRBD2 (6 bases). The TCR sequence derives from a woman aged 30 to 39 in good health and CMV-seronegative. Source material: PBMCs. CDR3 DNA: TGTGCCACCTCGGAGGGGCCATCCGCCTACAATGAGCAGTTCTTC. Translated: CATSEGPSAYNEQFF.